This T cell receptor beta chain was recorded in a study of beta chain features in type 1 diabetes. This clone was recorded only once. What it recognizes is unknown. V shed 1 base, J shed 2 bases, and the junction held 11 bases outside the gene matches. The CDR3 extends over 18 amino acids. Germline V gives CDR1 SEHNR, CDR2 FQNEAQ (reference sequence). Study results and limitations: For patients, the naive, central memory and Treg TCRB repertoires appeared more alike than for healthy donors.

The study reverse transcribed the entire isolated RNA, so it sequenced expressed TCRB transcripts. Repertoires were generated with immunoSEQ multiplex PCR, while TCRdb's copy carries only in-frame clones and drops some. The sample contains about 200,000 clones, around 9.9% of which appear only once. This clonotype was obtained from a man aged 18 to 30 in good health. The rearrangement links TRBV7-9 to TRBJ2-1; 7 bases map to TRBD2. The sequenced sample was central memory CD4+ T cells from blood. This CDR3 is CASSLDGRTRLPYNEQFF. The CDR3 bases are TGTGCCAGCAGCTTAGACGGTCGGACTAGACTTCCCTACAATGAGCAGTTCTTC.